Shown below are 26 T cell receptor beta chains from a single sample sequenced in a study of PD-1 blockade in classical Hodgkin lymphoma. Brentuximab vedotin exposure varied among the patients, all of whom had relapsed after autologous stem cell transplantation. The data were produced by immunoSEQ multiplex PCR, yet TCRdb's version contains in-frame clones alone and is incomplete. The sample contains more than 90,000 clones, 81% of which appear only once. This specimen consisted of peripheral blood mononuclear cells (PBMCs), obtained before the second cycle of nivolumab. The source is a human donor with classical Hodgkin lymphoma.

The chain combines TRBV29-1 with TRBJ2-7, with D maybe TRBD2 (6 bases). This CDR3 is built from 13 residues. V shed 7 bases and J shed 3 bases, with 16 bases lying between them. Germline-derived CDR1 and CDR2 are SQVTM and ANQGSEA. The CDR3 spells CSAGLGGGYEQYF. The CDR3 DNA sequence: TGCAGCGCCGGGCTGGGGGGAGGCTACGAGCAGTACTTC.

This clone is labeled medium-sized. The rearrangement uses TRBV5-5 and TRBJ2-7, with a tentative D call TRBD1 (6 bases). This CDR3 is built from 14 residues. Germline V lookup: CDR1 SGHKS, CDR2 YYEKEE (reference sequence). V was pared by 3 bases and J by 5 bases, with 15 bases between. The CDR3 is CASSSPDRSDEQYF. DNA for the CDR3: TGTGCCAGCAGCTCACCCGACAGGTCCGACGAGCAGTACTTC. Filled out from reference TRBV5-5 and TRBJ2-7, the complete variable domain reads DAGVTQSPTHLIKTRGQQVTLRCSPISGHKSVSWYQQVLGQGPQFIFQYYEKEERGRGNFPDRFSARQFPNYSSELNVNALLLGDSALYLCASSSPDRSDEQYFGPGTRLTVT.

This clone was seen only once. The genes are TRBV6-5 and TRBJ1-5; D is undetermined. V dropped 6 bases and J dropped 6 bases, with 3 bases sitting between them. This CDR3 region has 10 residues. Germline-derived CDR1 and CDR2 are MNHEY and SVGAGI. For the CDR3, the DNA is TGTGCCAGCAGCTCTCAGCCCCAGCATTTT. Its protein is CASSSQPQHF.

The chain is built from TRBV5-1 and TRBJ1-1; D may be TRBD1 (5 bases). The CDR3 extends over 15 amino acids. Germline values: CDR1 SGHRS, CDR2 YFSETQ. V lost 8 bases and J lost 3, with 20 bases in between. The CDR3 here is CASRKQVFGDTEAFF. Written as DNA, the CDR3 is TGCGCCAGTCGGAAACAGGTTTTCGGGGACACTGAAGCTTTCTTT.

The chain links TRBV7-8 to TRBJ1-2; D is possibly TRBD1 (5 bases). The CDR3 covers 14 residues. Germline CDR1 and CDR2: SGHVS and FQNEAQ. V was trimmed by 0 bases and J by 5 bases, leaving 10 bases between them. For the CDR3, the DNA is TGTGCCAGCAGCTTAGCCGAGACAGCTTATGGCTACACCTTC. Translation gives CASSLAETAYGYTF.

This chain joins TRBV4-3 and TRBJ2-2, with D unresolved. The CDR3 totals 14 residues. V lost 1 base and J 10 bases, leaving 13 bases between the germline ends. In germline, CDR1 is LGHNA, CDR2 YSLEER. The DNA for the CDR3 is TGCGCCAGCAGCCAAGGGTACCCCCTCTCGGAGCTGTTTTTT. Translating it yields CASSQGYPLSELFF.

The rearrangement joins TRBV5-5 to TRBJ1-1; D gene uncertain. With 0 bases removed from V and 5 bases from J, the gap between germline ends came to 11 bases. Germline V gene data show CDR1 as SGHKS and CDR2 as YYEKEE (reference sequence). This CDR3 has 14 residues. The CDR3 DNA is TGTGCCAGCAGCTTGGGGGGTTCCGTAACTGAAGCTTTCTTT. This codes for CASSLGGSVTEAFF.

A single count supports this clone. CDR3 in amino acids: CASSIGGPYNEQFF. The CDR3 nucleotides read TGTGCCAGTAGTATTGGGGGGCCCTACAATGAGCAGTTCTTC. V and J are TRBV19 and TRBJ2-1; the D gene could be TRBD1 or TRBD2 (6 bases each). This CDR3 comprises 14 residues. Trimming took 3 bases from V and 2 from J, leaving 8 bases between them. CDR1 LNHDA and CDR2 SQIVND come from the germline V gene (reference sequence).

Here the CDR3 DNA reads TGTGCCAGTAGTGACACCTTCCGGGACAAGAACACTGAAGCTTTCTTT. Its protein is CASSDTFRDKNTEAFF. The V and J genes are TRBV19 and TRBJ1-1; D possibly corresponds to TRBD1 (6 bases). The V end lost 5 bases, the J end lost 1 base, and 17 bases lay between the germline ends. The germline V gene has CDR1 LNHDA and CDR2 SQIVND (reference sequence). This CDR3 is built from 16 residues.

The chain carries TRBV10-3 and TRBJ1-2; TRBD1 matches at 7 bases. Trimming cost V 4 bases and J 4 bases; bases outside gene matches: 6. Germline CDR1 reads ENHRY; CDR2 reads SYGVKD. The CDR3 has 14 residues. The chain's CDR3 is CAISGDRSSYGYTF. For the CDR3, the DNA is TGTGCCATCAGTGGGGACAGATCCAGCTATGGCTACACCTTC.

This clone appeared a single time. The CDR3 region has the DNA TGTGCCAGCATACCGAGCGTCAATGAGCAGTTCTTC. Its translation: CASIPSVNEQFF. This chain connects TRBV2 to TRBJ2-1; D not certain. This CDR3 has 12 residues. V lost 7 bases and J lost 6, with 10 bases in between. Germline V gene lookup returns CDR1 SNHLY and CDR2 FYNNEI.

V usage is TRBV5-4 and J usage is TRBJ1-5; D is possibly TRBD1 (5 bases). CDR3 length: 16 residues. Germline V gene sequence: CDR1 SGHNT, CDR2 YYREEE (reference sequence). Trimming pared 0 bases from V and 7 bases from J, leaving 17 bases between. Here the CDR3 reads CASSLDGGSRGQPQHF. The CDR3 DNA follows: TGTGCCAGCAGCTTGGATGGGGGAAGCCGGGGGCAGCCCCAGCATTTT. Variable domain in full (rest from reference TRBV5-4 and TRBJ1-5): ETGVTQSPTHLIKTRGQQVTLRCSSQSGHNTVSWYQQALGQGPQFIFQYYREEENGRGNFPPRFSGLQFPNYSSELNVNALELDDSALYLCASSLDGGSRGQPQHFGDGTRLSIL.

V is TRBV19 and J is TRBJ2-3; 9 bases line up with TRBD2. Germline lookup yields CDR1 LNHDA and CDR2 SQIVND (reference sequence). CDR3 size: 16 residues. Losses at the gene ends were 9 bases for V and 1 base for J; bases not matched to a gene: 11. The CDR3 loop reads CARLAGIPTGTDTQYF. The CDR3 DNA is TGTGCCAGACTAGCGGGTATACCCACTGGCACAGATACGCAGTATTTT. Full variable domain (outside the CDR3, taken from reference TRBV19 and TRBJ2-3): DGGITQSPKYLFRKEGQNVTLSCEQNLNHDAMYWYRQDPGQGLRLIYYSQIVNDFQKGDIAEGYSVSREKKESFPLTVTSAQKNPTAFYLCARLAGIPTGTDTQYFGPGTRLTVL.

This sequence joins TRBV7-2 and TRBJ2-2; the D gene could be TRBD1 or TRBD2 (5 bases each). This CDR3 contains 15 residues. Germline V lookup: CDR1 SGHTA, CDR2 FQGNSA. Between the trimmed V and J ends, which lost 5 bases and 2 bases, there was a span of 12 bases. The CDR3 is CASSRGGINTGELFF. CDR3 sequence (DNA): TGTGCCAGCAGCCGGGGCGGTATAAACACCGGGGAGCTGTTTTTT. Using reference TRBV7-2 and TRBJ2-2 for the parts outside the CDR3, the full variable domain is GAGVSQSPSNKVTEKGKDVELRCDPISGHTALYWYRQSLGQGLEFLIYFQGNSAPDKSGLPSDRFSAERTGGSVSTLTIQRTQQEDSAVYLCASSRGGINTGELFFGEGSRLTVL.

V is TRBV15 and J is TRBJ2-1; TRBD2 matches 10 bases. Germline V lookup: CDR1 LNHNV, CDR2 YYDKDF (reference sequence). With V trimmed by 4 bases and J by 7 bases, 10 bases remained unmatched. The CDR3 sequence is 16 residues long. The chain's CDR3 is CATSTRPSGSGNEQFF. CDR3 DNA sequence: TGTGCCACCAGCACGAGACCTAGCGGGAGCGGTAATGAGCAGTTCTTC.

This clone was detected only a few times. Other nucleotide sequences in the sample specify the same CDR3. The V gene is TRBV10-3, the J gene TRBJ1-4; D unresolved. With 2 bases removed from V and 3 bases from J, the gap between germline ends came to 1 base. The CDR3 consists of 12 residues. Germline CDR1 ENHRY, CDR2 SYGVKD. The CDR3 DNA reads as TGTGCCATCAGTGAGGCTAATGAAAAACTGTTTTTT. Translation gives CAISEANEKLFF.

The chain uses TRBV6-5 and TRBJ2-7; 9 bases line up with TRBD1. V lost 2 bases, J lost 3 bases, and 8 bases stayed unmatched. CDR1 and CDR2 (germline): MNHEY, SVGAGI. The CDR3 has 16 residues. CDR3 sequence: CASSYSVWGQGYEQYF. The DNA of the CDR3 is TGTGCCAGCAGTTACAGCGTGTGGGGACAGGGCTACGAGCAGTACTTC.

V gene TRBV21-1 combines with J gene TRBJ1-5; TRBD1 is the table's D call and was not checked against the DNA. TRBV21-1 is designated a pseudogene. The CDR3 contains 18 residues. This chain's CDR3 is CASSKEGRIRGGNQPQHF. The CDR3 nucleotides read TGTGCCAGCAGCAAAGAGGGACGGATCAGGGGTGGGAATCAGCCCCAGCATTTT.

The chain combines TRBV27 with TRBJ1-3; D unresolved. The germline CDR1 and CDR2 sequences are MNHEY and SMNVEV (reference sequence). V was pared by 5 bases and J by 5 bases, with 13 bases between. CDR3 length: 14 amino acids. In DNA, the CDR3 is TGTGCCAGCAGTCCCTCTGGGAGTCGAAACACCATATATTTT. Amino acids: CASSPSGSRNTIYF.

This clone was detected only a few times. The rearrangement links TRBV5-4 to TRBJ1-2; D might be TRBD1 (5 bases). CDR1 is SGHNT and CDR2 is YYREEE in the germline V gene (reference sequence). Trimming took 1 base from V and 8 from J, leaving 18 bases between them. There are 15 residues in the CDR3. The CDR3 coding sequence is TGTGCCAGCAGCTTGAGGGCAGGGTCAGTTGGGGGCTACACCTTC. Protein sequence: CASSLRAGSVGGYTF.

A single count supports this clone. CDR3 region: CASSFRGTTSQETQYF. The DNA of the CDR3 is TGTGCCAGCAGCTTTCGAGGGACTACCAGCCAAGAGACCCAGTACTTC. The rearrangement links TRBV9 to TRBJ2-5; 7 positions match TRBD2. Trimming cost V 4 bases and J 1 base; bases outside gene matches: 10. Germline values: CDR1 SGDLS, CDR2 YYNGEE. The CDR3 is 16 residues long.

The chain links TRBV7-7 to TRBJ2-3, with TRBD2 matching over 9 bases. Germline CDR1 is SSHAT and CDR2 is FNYEAQ (reference sequence). V trimming: 5 bases; J trimming: 2 bases; junction bases outside the gene matches: 8. This CDR3 is built from 16 residues. The chain's CDR3 is CASSPGLAFNTDTQYF. In DNA form, the CDR3 reads TGTGCCAGCAGCCCCGGACTAGCGTTTAACACAGATACGCAGTATTTT.

The chain is built from TRBV4-1 and TRBJ2-1, with 8 bases matching TRBD2. The trim removed 0 bases at V and 4 bases at J, leaving 8 bases unmatched. From germline, CDR1 is MGHRA and CDR2 YSYEKL. This CDR3 comprises 17 residues. CDR3 DNA: TGCGCCAGCAGCCAAGATCAGGCTAGCGGGCTTTACAATGAGCAGTTCTTC. Protein sequence: CASSQDQASGLYNEQFF.

The chain links TRBV5-6 to TRBJ1-1, with D perhaps matching TRBD1 (6 bases). Between the trimmed V and J ends, which lost 4 bases and 11 bases, there was a span of 24 bases. The germline V gene has CDR1 SGHDT and CDR2 YYEEEE. The CDR3 consists of 15 residues. For the CDR3, the DNA is TGTGCCAGCAGCCTTCGCGGAGGGGGGGGCCTTTCGGCTTTCTTT. It translates to CASSLRGGGGLSAFF.

This clone was observed once. V is TRBV28 and J is TRBJ2-7, with a weak D call TRBD2 (5 bases). The V gene lost 3 bases and the J gene lost 9 bases, with 12 bases spanning the gap. In germline, CDR1 is MDHEN, CDR2 SYDVKM. The CDR3 has 12 amino acids. The CDR3 loop reads CASSFRGSGQYF. CDR3 in DNA: TGTGCCAGCAGTTTCCGGGGAAGCGGGCAGTACTTC.

The chain combines TRBV7-9 with TRBJ2-5; the D gene is possibly TRBD2 (5 bases). The CDR3 extends over 14 amino acids. The V gene lost 5 bases and the J gene lost 3 bases, with 13 bases spanning the gap. Germline V CDR1 and CDR2: SEHNR, FQNEAQ (reference sequence). The CDR3 region has the DNA TGTGCCAGCAGCCCGGGAAGGGTGGAAGAGACCCAGTACTTC. Amino acids: CASSPGRVEETQYF.